This TCR beta chain was found in a study of T cell changes during pregnancy in multiple sclerosis. Generated by immunoSEQ multiplex PCR, the TCRdb table keeps only in-frame clones and is missing some. The table has tens of thousands of clones, around 92% seen once. V lost 0 bases to trimming and J lost 7 bases; unmatched junction nucleotides: 1. The CDR3 loop spans 14 amino acids. Germline V gene data show CDR1 as SGHRS and CDR2 as YFSETQ. The specimen was peripheral blood, collected in the first trimester of pregnancy. The receptor comes from a female donor with multiple sclerosis, enrolled in a pregnancy study. V usage is TRBV5-1 and J usage is TRBJ1-5; 10 nucleotides line up with TRBD1. The CDR3: CASSLGDRGQPQHF. CDR3 coding DNA: TGCGCCAGCAGCTTGGGGGACAGGGGACAGCCCCAGCATTTT.